This entry lists 20 T cell receptor beta chains sequenced from one sample in a study of cytomegalovirus exposure and HLA in healthy donors. PCR amplification relied on 60 Vbeta primers (plus 13 Jbeta primers). The assay was immunoSEQ multiplex PCR, and TCRdb's table has in-frame clones only and misses some. This table holds 140,000 or so clones, under 80% found once. The specimen sequenced was PBMCs. The receptor set was obtained from a man between 18 and 29 years old in good health and CMV-seropositive.

V usage is TRBV5-1 and J usage is TRBJ1-2, with 9 bases that match TRBD1. CDR1 SGHRS and CDR2 YFSETQ come from the germline V gene. The CDR3 totals 14 residues. Trimming took 4 bases from V and 8 from J; bases not matched to a gene: 9. The CDR3 sequence: CASSTQGQGKGYTF. CDR3 nucleotide sequence: TGCGCCAGCAGCACCCAGGGACAGGGTAAGGGCTACACCTTC.

This sequence joins TRBV5-1 and TRBJ1-5; TRBD1 agrees at 7 bases. The CDR3 spans 16 residues. Per the germline V gene, CDR1 is SGHRS and CDR2 is YFSETQ. J was trimmed by 1 base and V by 4 bases; bases with no gene match: 8. The CDR3, as DNA: TGCGCCAGCAGCCCGACAGGGTTCGGGAGCAATCAGCCCCAGCATTTT. Protein product: CASSPTGFGSNQPQHF.

This clone appeared a few times. The chain links TRBV6-6 to TRBJ2-7, with 7 nucleotides matching TRBD1. V lost 6 bases and J lost 2; bases outside the gene matches: 4. CDR1 is MNHNY and CDR2 is SVGAGI in the germline V gene (reference sequence). The CDR3 runs to 13 residues. The CDR3 coding sequence is TGTGCCAGCAGAACAGGGGCGACCTACGAGCAGTACTTC. Translating gives CASRTGATYEQYF.

This clone has just a few counts. The V gene is TRBV5-1, the J gene TRBJ2-3; 7 bases align to TRBD1. J lost 1 base, V lost 4 bases, and 9 bases had no gene match. The CDR3 is 16 residues long. Germline CDR1 is SGHRS and CDR2 is YFSETQ. The CDR3 coding sequence is TGCGCCAGCAGCCCTCGACAGGGTGGAGGCACAGATACGCAGTATTTT. This codes for CASSPRQGGGTDTQYF.

The chain uses TRBV7-6 and TRBJ2-2, with TRBD1 matching 8 bases. The CDR3 is 17 amino acids. J lost 1 base, V lost 1 base, and 5 bases had no gene match. Germline V lookup: CDR1 SGHVS, CDR2 FNYEAQ. CDR3 in DNA: TGTGCCAGCAGCTTAGGGGGAGGACAGGGGAACACCGGGGAGCTGTTTTTT. It is translated as CASSLGGGQGNTGELFF.

This clone was detected only once. The chain recombines TRBV27 with TRBJ1-6, with D perhaps TRBD1 (5 bases). Germline lookup yields CDR1 MNHEY and CDR2 SMNVEV (reference sequence). This CDR3 contains 13 residues. The ends were cut back, 3 bases at V and 7 bases at J, with 7 bases in the middle. The CDR3 DNA reads as TGTGCCAGCAGTTTTCGGGGGAATTCACCCCTCCACTTT. Its translation: CASSFRGNSPLHF.

The chain uses TRBV25-1 and TRBJ2-1, with D possibly TRBD2 on 7 matching bases. The CDR3 runs 16 residues. CDR1 is MGHDK and CDR2 is SYGVNS in the germline V gene. Trimming pared 0 bases from V and 7 bases from J, leaving 16 bases between. Written as DNA, the CDR3 is TGTGCCAGCAGTGAATATCGGGGGGCGCAGCAGAATGAGCAGTTCTTC. Its translation: CASSEYRGAQQNEQFF.

The chain recombines TRBV2 with TRBJ1-5, with D hard to call. V dropped 8 bases and J dropped 5 bases, with 13 bases sitting between them. The germline V gene encodes CDR1 SNHLY and CDR2 FYNNEI. This CDR3 has 13 residues. CDR3 bases: TGTGCCAGCCGATTTGCAACGGATCAGCCCCAGCATTTT. Translated: CASRFATDQPQHF.

In DNA, the CDR3 is TGTGCCATCAGTGACCACACCGGGACACCCGTGGGCGAGACCCAGTACTTC. This codes for CAISDHTGTPVGETQYF. This sequence joins TRBV10-3 and TRBJ2-5; D perhaps matches TRBD1 (6 bases). The V end lost 3 bases, the J end lost 5 bases, and 22 bases lay between the germline ends. CDR3 length: 17 amino acids. CDR1 is ENHRY and CDR2 is SYGVKD in the germline V gene.

CDR3 residues: CASSVEQAGANVLTF. The CDR3 bases are TGTGCCAGCAGCGTAGAGCAAGCTGGGGCCAACGTCCTGACTTTC. The chain combines TRBV9 with TRBJ2-6; D is unresolved. The germline V gene has CDR1 SGDLS and CDR2 YYNGEE. CDR3 length equals 15 residues. V lost 0 bases, J lost 2 bases, and 6 bases lay in between.

The chain has TRBV9 and TRBJ1-1, with a possible D match to TRBD1 (6 bases). Germline V gene lookup returns CDR1 SGDLS and CDR2 YYNGEE. This CDR3 contains 15 residues. V was clipped by 2 bases and J by 5 bases, with 16 bases between them. CDR3 sequence reads: CASSVQAGAGTEAFF. The DNA of the CDR3 is TGTGCCAGCAGCGTCCAGGCGGGGGCTGGTACTGAAGCTTTCTTT.

V and J are TRBV30 and TRBJ1-1; 9 bases fit TRBD1. In germline, CDR1 is GTSNPN, CDR2 SVGIG (reference sequence). Unmatched junction bases numbered 2, after V lost 5 bases and J lost 4 bases. The CDR3 loop spans 12 amino acids. The CDR3 DNA reads TGTGCCTGGGCGGGACAGGGCACTGAAGCTTTCTTT. Protein product: CAWAGQGTEAFF.

V is TRBV4-2 and J is TRBJ2-7, with D perhaps TRBD2 (6 bases). Germline assignment: CDR1 LGHNA and CDR2 YNFKEQ. This CDR3 comprises 16 residues. Trimming left V 3 bases short and J 3 bases short, with 18 bases between. For the CDR3, the DNA is TGTGCCAGCAGCCACGGGGTGGAGGGAACTCTCTACGAGCAGTACTTC. Its protein product is CASSHGVEGTLYEQYF.

The V call is TRBV19, the J call TRBJ1-5, with D possibly being TRBD1 (6 bases). This CDR3 spans 19 amino acids. Trimming removed 6 bases from V and 0 bases from J, with 24 bases in between. Germline loops: CDR1 LNHDA, CDR2 SQIVND (reference sequence). CDR3 DNA: TGTGCCAGTAGCATAAATCCGGGGGGCCGGCGAAATAGCAATCAGCCCCAGCATTTT. Translated, it gives CASSINPGGRRNSNQPQHF.

This rearrangement joins TRBV6-5 to TRBJ1-2; the match to TRBD1 covers 8 bases. The CDR3 sequence is 14 residues long. Trimming at V came to 1 base and at J to 5 bases, leaving 3 bases not matched to a gene. Germline CDR1 is MNHEY and CDR2 is SVGAGI. The CDR3 loop reads CASSYFGQGYGYTF. As DNA, the CDR3 is TGTGCCAGCAGTTACTTTGGACAGGGATATGGCTACACCTTC.

This chain links TRBV28 with TRBJ1-2, with 9 bases matching TRBD1. CDR3 length: 13 amino acids. With 2 bases clipped from V and 8 bases from J, the junction kept 3 bases outside the gene matches. Germline CDR1 and CDR2: MDHEN and SYDVKM. The CDR3 DNA reads as TGTGCCAGCAGTTTAGGACAGGGGTTCGGCTACACCTTC. Protein product: CASSLGQGFGYTF.

The V call is TRBV2, the J call TRBJ2-2; no firm D call. This CDR3 region has 15 residues. Germline V lookup: CDR1 SNHLY, CDR2 FYNNEI. V was shortened by 2 bases and J by 0 bases, with 7 bases between the two germline ends. The CDR3 region is CASSEWLTNTGELFF. As DNA, the CDR3 is TGTGCCAGCAGTGAATGGCTTACGAACACCGGGGAGCTGTTTTTT.

The V call is TRBV19, the J call TRBJ1-3; D uncertain. The ends were cut back, 6 bases at V and 0 bases at J, with 15 bases in the middle. Germline CDR1 LNHDA, CDR2 SQIVND (reference sequence). The CDR3 contains 16 residues. The CDR3 DNA follows: TGTGCCAGTAGGGTTATAGGGAGTGGCTCTGGAAACACCATATATTTT. Translating gives CASRVIGSGSGNTIYF.

The chain is built from TRBV19 and TRBJ1-4; D remains unclear. V was shortened by 6 bases and J by 4 bases, with 15 bases between the two germline ends. The CDR3 loop spans 15 amino acids. Germline V CDR1 and CDR2: LNHDA, SQIVND (reference sequence). The CDR3: CASSPSTPLNEKLFF. The CDR3 DNA follows: TGTGCCAGTAGCCCTTCGACACCACTTAATGAAAAACTGTTTTTT.

The chain links TRBV28 to TRBJ1-6; D remains unclear. The CDR3 loop spans 13 amino acids. The ends were cut back, 8 bases at V and 1 base at J, with 6 bases in the middle. The germline V gene has CDR1 MDHEN and CDR2 SYDVKM. CDR3 protein: CASGWSYNSPLHF. CDR3 in DNA: TGTGCCAGCGGCTGGTCCTATAATTCACCCCTCCACTTT.